This TCR beta chain was sequenced in a study of T cell changes during pregnancy in multiple sclerosis. The protocol was immunoSEQ multiplex PCR, while the TCRdb copy is restricted to in-frame clones and leaves out a portion. The table records about 110,000 clones, about 89% of them present only once. This CDR3 is built from 16 residues. V lost 5 bases, J lost 1 base, and 5 bases stayed unmatched. In germline, CDR1 is LNHNV, CDR2 YYDKDF (reference sequence). The gene calls are TRBV15 and TRBJ2-1; 10 nucleotides match TRBD2. This receptor was taken from a female donor with multiple sclerosis, enrolled in a pregnancy study. The specimen was peripheral blood, collected before pregnancy. The CDR3 is CATSWQAGGSYNEQFF. DNA of the CDR3: TGTGCCACCAGCTGGCAAGCGGGAGGGTCCTACAATGAGCAGTTCTTC.